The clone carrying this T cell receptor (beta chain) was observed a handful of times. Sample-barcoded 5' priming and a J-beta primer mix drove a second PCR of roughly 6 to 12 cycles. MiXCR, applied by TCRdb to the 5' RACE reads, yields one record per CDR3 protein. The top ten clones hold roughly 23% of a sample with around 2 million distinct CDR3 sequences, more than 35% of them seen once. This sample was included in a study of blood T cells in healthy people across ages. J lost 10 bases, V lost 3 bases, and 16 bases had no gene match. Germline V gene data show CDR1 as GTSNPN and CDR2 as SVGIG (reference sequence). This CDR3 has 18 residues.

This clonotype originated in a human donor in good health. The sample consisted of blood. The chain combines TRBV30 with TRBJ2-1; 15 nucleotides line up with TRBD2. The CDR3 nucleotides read TGTGCCTGGAGCCGGGTTAGGACTAGCGGGGGGGAAGGAGGGGAGCAGTTCTTC. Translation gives CAWSRVRTSGGEGGEQFF.